The next 2 T cell receptor beta chains were all read from a single sample in a study of technical replicates of blood from several donors. Assay used: immunoSEQ multiplex PCR; TCRdb lists only in-frame clones, some missing. This repertoire shows some 70,000 clones, about 97% found once; its top ten account for around 0.3%. Sequencing was carried out using T cells isolated from PBMCs. These receptors all come from a human donor in good health.

The chain combines TRBV4-2 with TRBJ2-7, with 10 positions matching TRBD2. Per germline, CDR1 LGHNA and CDR2 YNFKEQ. Trimming removed 0 bases from V and 5 bases from J; junction bases left unmatched: 4. The CDR3 is 15 amino acids. CDR3 in DNA: TGTGCCAGCAGCCAAGAGAGCGGGAGGGCCCACGAGCAGTACTTC. It codes for CASSQESGRAHEQYF.

The V and J genes are TRBV14 and TRBJ2-1; D gene uncertain. V was clipped by 1 base and J by 5 bases, with 9 bases between them. CDR3 length equals 14 residues. CDR1 SGHDN and CDR2 FVKESK come from the germline V gene. The CDR3 here is CASSQGSFNNEQFF. The CDR3 coding sequence is TGTGCCAGCAGCCAAGGGAGTTTCAACAATGAGCAGTTCTTC.